One TCR beta chain is described in this entry. Its antigen specificity is not known. The sample holds no much larger clone one base away, and base qualities are not on file. This sample is drawn from a study of immune evolution from preneoplasia to lung adenocarcinoma (dated by TCRdb to the early 2020s). For context, the study as a whole: No AAH lesions showed HLA loss of heterozygosity, compared with 5.5% to 8% of AIS, around 15% of MIA and 30% to 40% of ADC lesions. The study used immune gene expression, TCR sequencing and multiplex immunofluorescence to profile the immune contexture of lung adenocarcinoma precursors and invasive adenocarcinoma. Resected precursor lesions (AAH, AIS, MIA) and invasive adenocarcinomas were compared against paired morphologically normal lung tissue. The sample size was set by how many specimens were available, not by a prior power calculation. The immune data were integrated with whole exome sequencing and methylation data obtained from the same cohort of nodules. The overall cohort comprised approximately 53 patients with pulmonary nodules who underwent surgical resection. A total of around 52 patients contributed TCR sequencing data. The study reported that fewer than 120 samples were used for TCR sequencing. Class I HLA alleles were inferred from exome data with POLYSOLVER, and allele-specific HLA loss was detected with LOHHLA. Overall study outcomes, separate from this receptor: Clonality was highest in normal lung, while later-stage lesions appeared to have lower clonality but higher T cell density and diversity. All patients were from Japan and China, so applicability to Western populations was uncertain. Normal lung had the highest top T cell clone frequencies, which appeared to decline progressively from AAH through AIS, MIA and invasive adenocarcinoma. The findings reflected association rather than direct causation, and larger cohorts with long-term follow-up and longitudinal biopsies were considered necessary. KRAS-mutant nodules showed the highest T cell clonality compared with EGFR-mutant or double wild-type lesions.

Inclusive of the bounding cysteine and phenylalanine, the CDR3 is 17 residues long. Only the CDR3 DNA stays, 51 bases, in frame from base 1. For this chain, trimming is 0 bases at the V end and 0 bases at the J end, and the number of junction bases without a gene match is 3. The CDR1 and CDR2 encoded by the germline V gene are SGHRS and YFSETQ. Using the immunoSEQ hsTCRbeta Kit, TCR beta CDR3 regions were sequenced from DNA. For the original study's pipeline: TCR sequencing data were analysed with the ImmunoSEQ Analyzer. T cell clonality was defined as 1 minus Pielou's evenness, calculated on productive rearrangements. T cell diversity was measured with the inverse Simpson index on productive templates. T cell density was expressed as TCR beta template counts normalized to usable DNA, with usable DNA estimated by amplifying and sequencing housekeeping genes. TCR metrics were compared across histologic stages using two-sided Kruskal-Wallis tests. Held by TCRdb, this immuneACCESS table contains in-frame sequences only and omits some clones. Under half of the omission traces to an unresolved V gene where checked; the cause of the rest is unknown. That table gives V, J and clone size, and the DNA gave D and trimming. The sample table shows some 7,800 clones, and about four fifths are seen once. Approximately 3% of the sample is in the top ten clones.

The patients had resection in Japan or China between about 2014 and 2018. Two lung cancer pathologists independently confirmed the histologic diagnosis of each case on H&E slides. Premalignant or tumor cells were enriched for nucleic acid extraction by macro-dissection performed after pathologic assessment. DNA was isolated from FFPE tissue using the AllPrep DNA/RNA FFPE Kit. The V gene is TRBV5-1 and the J gene is TRBJ2-1; TRBD2 agrees with 10 junctional bases. Sequencing was done on a sample of FFPE minimally invasive lung adenocarcinoma tissue. What the cell subset or site label conveys for this sample: micro-invasive lung adenocarcinoma (MIA). This TCR derives from a person aged 65 to 79 with lung adenocarcinoma. The CDR3 reads CASSLASGGSSYNEQFF. The DNA sequence reads TGCGCCAGCAGCTTGGCTAGCGGGGGAAGCTCCTACAATGAGCAGTTCTTC.